Shown below are 8 T cell receptor beta chains from a single sample sequenced in a study of vaccination and CD4 T cells after COVID-19. These receptors are not linked to any known antigen. Cultured CD4+ T cells had their DNA profiled by the Oncomine TCR Beta short-read assay. TCRdb re-called the PCR reads through MiXCR, storing one row per CDR3 protein. The profile shows some 25,000 distinct CDR3 sequences, roughly 40% of them singletons. Treatment given: roughly 11-day PBMC culture with coronavirus spike peptide pools or control peptides (ViraFEST assay). The sample consisted of CD4+ T cells from blood, cultured in vitro. The receptor source for this set is a human donor who had recovered from COVID-19.

The V call is TRBV6-5, the J call TRBJ2-5, with 8 bases matching TRBD1. The CDR3 loop spans 15 amino acids. V lost 2 bases, J lost 4 bases, and 6 bases stayed unmatched. The germline CDR1 and CDR2 sequences are MNHEY and SVGAGI. The CDR3 reads CASSYGGTGSETQYF. The CDR3 DNA follows: TGTGCCAGCAGTTACGGTGGGACAGGTTCAGAGACCCAGTACTTC.

This clonotype showed up just a few times. V and J are TRBV28 and TRBJ1-1, with 8 bases matching TRBD1. The CDR3 is made up of 16 amino acids. Per the germline V gene, CDR1 is MDHEN and CDR2 is SYDVKM. V gave up 3 bases and J gave up 0 bases; unmatched junction bases: 6. CDR3 in amino acids: CASSFPGGAVNTEAFF. CDR3 bases: TGTGCCAGCAGTTTCCCAGGGGGCGCAGTGAACACTGAAGCTTTCTTT.

J is TRBJ2-3 and V is TRBV4-3, with TRBD2 as a possible D gene (6 bases). V was cut by 0 bases and J by 5 bases, with 15 bases left in between. The CDR3 has 16 amino acids. Looked up from germline, CDR1 is LGHNA and CDR2 is YSLEER. Here the CDR3 reads CASSQEGRDRGDTQYF. The CDR3 nucleotides are TGCGCCAGCAGCCAAGAGGGGCGGGATCGAGGAGATACGCAGTATTTT.

The CDR3 nucleotides are TGTGCCAGCAGTTACTCCGGGATGGAGCCCCAGCATTTT. It specifies CASSYSGMEPQHF. The V gene is TRBV6-5, the J gene TRBJ1-5; D ambiguous. This CDR3 has 13 residues. The germline V gene has CDR1 MNHEY and CDR2 SVGAGI. V shed 0 bases and J shed 8 bases, with 8 bases lying between them.

The rearrangement uses TRBV7-3 and TRBJ2-2; D may be TRBD1 (5 bases). This CDR3 is 17 amino acids long. V was cut by 6 bases and J by 6 bases, with 23 bases left in between. The germline gives CDR1 SGHTA, CDR2 FQGTGA. CDR3 amino acids: CASSLPRPLRGAGELFF. The CDR3 DNA follows: TGTGCCAGCAGTCTCCCCCGGCCGTTAAGGGGCGCCGGGGAGCTGTTTTTT.

The chain uses TRBV5-5 and TRBJ2-7; D is ambiguous. V dropped 2 bases and J dropped 7 bases, with 4 bases sitting between them. Germline values: CDR1 SGHKS, CDR2 YYEKEE (reference sequence). CDR3 size: 10 residues. Written as DNA, the CDR3 is TGTGCCAGCAGCTTACGGGAGCAGTACTTC. This sequence encodes CASSLREQYF. Supplemented by reference TRBV5-5 and TRBJ2-7, the full variable domain reads DAGVTQSPTHLIKTRGQQVTLRCSPISGHKSVSWYQQVLGQGPQFIFQYYEKEERGRGNFPDRFSARQFPNYSSELNVNALLLGDSALYLCASSLREQYFGPGTRLTVT.

This clonotype was detected a few times. The gene calls are TRBV20-1 and TRBJ1-2, with D perhaps matching TRBD1 (5 bases). Germline-derived CDR1 and CDR2 are DFQATT and SNEGSKA (reference sequence). V was pared by 0 bases and J by 1 base, with 18 bases between. This CDR3 is 17 amino acids long. This chain's CDR3 is CSARDQGRERFNYGYTF. Here the CDR3 DNA reads TGCAGTGCTAGAGATCAAGGCAGGGAAAGGTTTAACTATGGCTACACCTTC.

Only a few counts were recorded for this clonotype. This sequence joins TRBV7-3 and TRBJ1-1; D uncertain. Trimming shortened V by 4 bases and J by 2 bases, and 8 bases separated the two germline ends. In germline, CDR1 is SGHTA, CDR2 FQGTGA. The CDR3 is 13 residues long. CDR3 nucleotide sequence: TGTGCCAGCAGCTCACAGAAAAACACTGAAGCTTTCTTT. Translating gives CASSSQKNTEAFF. The full variable domain, in which reference TRBV7-3 and TRBJ1-1 provide the parts outside the CDR3, is GAGVSQTPSNKVTEKGKYVELRCDPISGHTALYWYRQSLGQGPEFLIYFQGTGAADDSGLPNDRFFAVRPEGSVSTLKIQRTERGDSAVYLCASSSQKNTEAFFGQGTRLTVV.